A single T cell receptor beta chain is shown here with its context. As originally analysed: Reference gene primer amplification in the assay estimated nucleated cell counts. The table came from immunoSEQ multiplex PCR; TCRdb's copy has only in-frame clones and leaves some out. From that table come the V and J calls and clone size; the DNA was used to work out D and trimming. The data contain roughly 70,000 clones, about 88% of them singletons. These data originate in a study of blood T cell repertoires in COVID-19. Study details: PBMCs, B-cell-depleted T cells, or T cells were the source of the cDNA or gDNA that made up the material.

The junction had 6 bases not matched to a gene; V was cut back by 4 bases and J by 3 bases. CDR3 length: 16 residues. The V gene's germline CDR1 is LGHDT and CDR2 YNNKEL (reference sequence). The chain uses TRBV3-1 (or the pseudogene TRBV3-2) and TRBJ2-7, with 13 bases identical to TRBD2. The clonotype comes from a man in his 70s with active COVID-19. Sequencing input: peripheral blood. The CDR3 loop is CASSPGTSGIFYEQYF. The CDR3 nucleotides read TGTGCCAGCAGCCCCGGGACTAGCGGGATTTTCTACGAGCAGTACTTC.